This T cell receptor (beta chain) was identified in a study of T-cell memory formation after mild COVID-19. Whole-study findings and limits: Day 15 to 85 contracting clones showed balanced CD4/CD8; later expanders leaned CD4+. Contracting CD4+ clones were located mainly in CM and EM, and CD8+ clones in EMRA.

TCRdb recomputed calls from the 5' RACE reads with MiXCR, one row per CDR3 protein. Of about 90,000 distinct CDR3 sequences in the sample, roughly 15% were seen once. V shed 5 bases and J shed 5 bases, with 15 bases lying between them. CDR3 length equals 15 residues. Germline lookup yields CDR1 LGHNA and CDR2 YSLEER. This clonotype showed up just a few times. Its specificity is not known. This chain links TRBV4-3 with TRBJ1-4; D call uncertain. The clonotype comes from a young man who had mild COVID-19 (a few samples of this study predate the infection). Cell type and time point are not known. Sequencing was done on a sample of PBMCs or a T cell subset sorted from them (not recorded which). CDR3 sequence (DNA): TGCGCCAGCAGCTTGAGGGCAGTCGGGAATGAAAAACTGTTTTTT. Its translation: CASSLRAVGNEKLFF.